These T cell receptor beta chains were read from a single sample in a study of CD8 T cells in ankylosing spondylitis. TCRdb itself ran the 5' RACE reads through MiXCR, one entry per CDR3 protein. The table has about 420,000 distinct CDR3 sequences, under 25% seen once. The material sequenced was blood, either unsorted or a sorted T cell fraction (not recorded which). Every receptor here comes from a male donor with ankylosing spondylitis. Each CDR3 is given with its conserved first and last residue. Each record gives: J gene, clone size, D gene, V gene, CDR3 DNA, CDR3 protein. The D gene is left open where the match is weak. Not every row has a clone size; where given, it reads once, few, many or a size class.

J gene: TRBJ1-1; clone size: -; D gene: -; V gene: TRBV11-3; CDR3 DNA: TGTGCCAGCAGCGGACAGTTCGACACTGAAGCTTTCTTT; CDR3 protein: CASSGQFDTEAFF
J gene: TRBJ1-5; clone size: -; D gene: -; V gene: TRBV20-1; CDR3 DNA: TGCAGTGCTAGAATCCCGATGGGAGGCGCTAGCAATCAGCCCCAGCATTTT; CDR3 protein: CSARIPMGGASNQPQHF
J gene: TRBJ2-7; clone size: once; D gene: -; V gene: TRBV5-6; CDR3 DNA: TGTGCCAGCAGCTGGGGGACAGGGGTAGCGGGAGCGATCTACGAGCAGTACTTC; CDR3 protein: CASSWGTGVAGAIYEQYF
J gene: TRBJ2-1; clone size: few; D gene: -; V gene: TRBV5-1; CDR3 DNA: TGCGCCAGCAGCTTGCGCGGGGATGGGCATGAGCAGTTCTTC; CDR3 protein: CASSLRGDGHEQFF
J gene: TRBJ2-3; clone size: many; D gene: -; V gene: TRBV29-1; CDR3 DNA: TGCAGCGTTGCCGGATTGCAATCCACAGATACGCAGTATTTT; CDR3 protein: CSVAGLQSTDTQYF
J gene: TRBJ2-7; clone size: few; D gene: TRBD2; V gene: TRBV7-9; CDR3 DNA: TGTGCCAGCAGCTTAGTACTGGGACTAGTCGGTAACGAGCAGTACTTC; CDR3 protein: CASSLVLGLVGNEQYF
J gene: TRBJ2-1; clone size: -; D gene: -; V gene: TRBV20-1; CDR3 DNA: TGCAGTGCTAGACCCGGGAGCTCCTACAATGAGCAGTTCTTC; CDR3 protein: CSARPGSSYNEQFF
J gene: TRBJ2-1; clone size: many; D gene: -; V gene: TRBV12-3/TRBV12-4; CDR3 DNA: TGTGCCAGCAGTTTGACCCTTGAGGTATACAATGAGCAGTTCTTC; CDR3 protein: CASSLTLEVYNEQFF
J gene: TRBJ1-2; clone size: -; D gene: TRBD1; V gene: TRBV3-1; CDR3 DNA: TGTGCCAGCAGCCCGACAGGGGGCGGCTACACCTTC; CDR3 protein: CASSPTGGGYTF
J gene: TRBJ1-6; clone size: -; D gene: -; V gene: TRBV6-4; CDR3 DNA: TGTGCCAGCAGTGAAGACGGGGGTTATTCACCCCTCCACTTT; CDR3 protein: CASSEDGGYSPLHF
J gene: TRBJ2-7; clone size: -; D gene: TRBD1; V gene: TRBV18; CDR3 DNA: TGTGCCAGCTCACCAAGAACAGGGGGTGAGCAGTACTTC; CDR3 protein: CASSPRTGGEQYF
J gene: TRBJ2-1; clone size: few; D gene: TRBD2; V gene: TRBV6-1; CDR3 DNA: TGTGCCAGCGGGCCTTTTTTGGGGGGAGGGACCTACAATGAGCAGTTCTTC; CDR3 protein: CASGPFLGGGTYNEQFF
J gene: TRBJ1-5; clone size: -; D gene: -; V gene: TRBV12-3/TRBV12-4; CDR3 DNA: TGTGCCAGCAGTAGGTGGAGGGGTCCGTCCCCCAATGCCCAGCATTTT; CDR3 protein: CASSRWRGPSPNAQHF
J gene: TRBJ1-4; clone size: -; D gene: TRBD1; V gene: TRBV20-1; CDR3 DNA: TGCAGTGCTACTTGGGGGACAGGGGGTTTTGAAAAACTGTTTTTT; CDR3 protein: CSATWGTGGFEKLFF
J gene: TRBJ2-1; clone size: once; D gene: TRBD2; V gene: TRBV7-3; CDR3 DNA: TGTGCCAGCAGCTTAACGCACGGGAGGGAGAATGAGCAGTTCTTC; CDR3 protein: CASSLTHGRENEQFF
J gene: TRBJ2-5; clone size: -; D gene: -; V gene: TRBV5-6; CDR3 DNA: TGTGCCGGCAGCTTGCGGCTTTCGCGGGAGACCCAGTACTTC; CDR3 protein: CAGSLRLSRETQYF
J gene: TRBJ2-2; clone size: -; D gene: TRBD1; V gene: TRBV6-2/TRBV6-3; CDR3 DNA: TGTGCCAGCAGCGAGGACAGGGGTACCGGGGAGCTGTTTTTT; CDR3 protein: CASSEDRGTGELFF
J gene: TRBJ1-3; clone size: -; D gene: TRBD1; V gene: TRBV6-1; CDR3 DNA: TGTGCCAGCAGTAAAAAGACAGGGGGAAACACCATATATTTT; CDR3 protein: CASSKKTGGNTIYF
J gene: TRBJ1-5; clone size: few; D gene: TRBD1; V gene: TRBV7-2; CDR3 DNA: TGTGCCAGCAGTACAGGGGGCGCGGAGTACCTCGGTCAGCCCCAGCATTTT; CDR3 protein: CASSTGGAEYLGQPQHF
J gene: TRBJ2-7; clone size: few; D gene: TRBD1; V gene: TRBV27; CDR3 DNA: TGTGCCAGCAGTCTAACCGGGACAGGGGCCTACGAGCAGTACTTC; CDR3 protein: CASSLTGTGAYEQYF
J gene: TRBJ2-2; clone size: -; D gene: -; V gene: TRBV5-1; CDR3 DNA: TGCGCCAGCAGCTGGATCCTTGACAGGACGTCTGCCGGGGAGCTGTTTTTT; CDR3 protein: CASSWILDRTSAGELFF
J gene: TRBJ1-1; clone size: -; D gene: -; V gene: TRBV7-2; CDR3 DNA: TGTGCCAGCAGCTTAGTCGGGGGAGCCATGAACACTGAAGCTTTCTTT; CDR3 protein: CASSLVGGAMNTEAFF
J gene: TRBJ1-6; clone size: few; D gene: -; V gene: TRBV6-1; CDR3 DNA: TGTGCCAGCAGCCTCTGGCGGGGAGCGGGATCACCCCTCCACTTT; CDR3 protein: CASSLWRGAGSPLHF
J gene: TRBJ1-6; clone size: many; D gene: TRBD1; V gene: TRBV20-1; CDR3 DNA: TGCAGTGCTCGGGGACAGGTTTCACCCCTCCACTTT; CDR3 protein: CSARGQVSPLHF
J gene: TRBJ2-7; clone size: once; D gene: TRBD2; V gene: TRBV9; CDR3 DNA: TGTGCCAGCAGCCCCAGGACTAGTCACTACGAGCAGTACTTC; CDR3 protein: CASSPRTSHYEQYF
J gene: TRBJ1-1; clone size: -; D gene: -; V gene: TRBV29-1; CDR3 DNA: TGCAGCGGCCGCCGGGGCGGGAACACTGAAGCTTTCTTT; CDR3 protein: CSGRRGGNTEAFF
J gene: TRBJ2-1; clone size: -; D gene: -; V gene: TRBV10-2; CDR3 DNA: TGCGCCAGCAAAAGGGACTTAAAATACAATGAGCAGTTCTTC; CDR3 protein: CASKRDLKYNEQFF
J gene: TRBJ1-5; clone size: -; D gene: -; V gene: TRBV19; CDR3 DNA: TGTGCCAGTAGTAGCAGGGATCAGTTCAATCAGCCCCAGCATTTT; CDR3 protein: CASSSRDQFNQPQHF
J gene: TRBJ2-7; clone size: many; D gene: TRBD2; V gene: TRBV20-1; CDR3 DNA: TGCAGTGCCCAGGGGCCGGGGGGGTCCTACGAGCAGTACTTC; CDR3 protein: CSAQGPGGSYEQYF
J gene: TRBJ2-1; clone size: many; D gene: TRBD2; V gene: TRBV12-3/TRBV12-4; CDR3 DNA: TGTGCCAGCAGGGGATTTTATTTGGGACTAGCGGGAAATGAGCAGTTCTTC; CDR3 protein: CASRGFYLGLAGNEQFF
J gene: TRBJ2-1; clone size: few; D gene: TRBD2; V gene: TRBV6-1; CDR3 DNA: TGTGCCAGCAGTGTCCAGCGGGATCTTCCTGAGCAGTTCTTC; CDR3 protein: CASSVQRDLPEQFF
J gene: TRBJ2-5; clone size: -; D gene: TRBD2; V gene: TRBV5-6; CDR3 DNA: TGTGCCAGCAGCGATAGCGGGAGGGCCGGGGAGACCCAGTACTTC; CDR3 protein: CASSDSGRAGETQYF
J gene: TRBJ1-1; clone size: many; D gene: -; V gene: TRBV12-3/TRBV12-4; CDR3 DNA: TGTGCCAGCAGTTTAGCGGGTACTGAAGCTTTCTTT; CDR3 protein: CASSLAGTEAFF
J gene: TRBJ2-2; clone size: many; D gene: -; V gene: TRBV9; CDR3 DNA: TGTGCCAGCAGCGTAGACTCCAAGGAGGCCGGGGAGCTGTTTTTT; CDR3 protein: CASSVDSKEAGELFF
J gene: TRBJ2-5; clone size: -; D gene: TRBD2; V gene: TRBV12-3/TRBV12-4; CDR3 DNA: TGTGCCAGCAGGAAACTAGCGCCCGGGACCCAGTACTTC; CDR3 protein: CASRKLAPGTQYF
J gene: TRBJ2-5; clone size: -; D gene: -; V gene: TRBV20-1; CDR3 DNA: TGCAGTGTTGGGGAGGTGGCAGGCCAAGAGACCCAGTACTTC; CDR3 protein: CSVGEVAGQETQYF
J gene: TRBJ2-7; clone size: -; D gene: TRBD1; V gene: TRBV28; CDR3 DNA: TGTGCCAGCAGATCCGGGACAGGGGGTATATCCTCCTACGAGCAGTACTTC; CDR3 protein: CASRSGTGGISSYEQYF
J gene: TRBJ2-1; clone size: -; D gene: -; V gene: TRBV24-1; CDR3 DNA: TGTGCCACCAGTGGTATGGCCGGCCAAGGTTACAATGAGCAGTTCTTC; CDR3 protein: CATSGMAGQGYNEQFF
J gene: TRBJ1-1; clone size: many; D gene: -; V gene: TRBV4-1; CDR3 DNA: TGCGCCAGCAGCCAAGAAGGCTCGACTATGGGGACTGAAGCTTTCTTT; CDR3 protein: CASSQEGSTMGTEAFF
J gene: TRBJ1-1; clone size: -; D gene: -; V gene: TRBV7-8; CDR3 DNA: TGTGCCAGCAGCCGATTGCCCCAAAAGGGAGCTGAAGCTTTCTTT; CDR3 protein: CASSRLPQKGAEAFF
J gene: TRBJ1-6; clone size: -; D gene: -; V gene: TRBV9; CDR3 DNA: TGTGCCAGCAGCCCCGGGGGGACCCTCCACTTT; CDR3 protein: CASSPGGTLHF
J gene: TRBJ1-4; clone size: few; D gene: -; V gene: TRBV4-1; CDR3 DNA: TGCGCCAGCAGCCAAGATGGTCAGTATAATGAAAAACTGTTTTTT; CDR3 protein: CASSQDGQYNEKLFF
J gene: TRBJ1-2; clone size: -; D gene: TRBD1; V gene: TRBV20-1; CDR3 DNA: TGCAGTGCTAGACGCCGGACAGGGACGGATGGCTACACCTTC; CDR3 protein: CSARRRTGTDGYTF
J gene: TRBJ2-3; clone size: few; D gene: -; V gene: TRBV5-5; CDR3 DNA: TGTGCCAGCAGCCCCGTGCCCGGCGCAGATACGCAGTATTTT; CDR3 protein: CASSPVPGADTQYF
J gene: TRBJ2-3; clone size: -; D gene: -; V gene: TRBV7-2; CDR3 DNA: TGTGCCAGCAGCCCCCGGACAGCTCCTGGGGATACGCAGTATTTT; CDR3 protein: CASSPRTAPGDTQYF
J gene: TRBJ2-5; clone size: -; D gene: TRBD2; V gene: TRBV7-3; CDR3 DNA: TGTGCCAGCAGCTTAACGGCCATAGCGGGAGGAGAGACCCAGTACTTC; CDR3 protein: CASSLTAIAGGETQYF
J gene: TRBJ2-7; clone size: -; D gene: -; V gene: TRBV27; CDR3 DNA: TGTGCCAGCAGTTTACTTACCAGGTTTTCCTACGAGCAGTACTTC; CDR3 protein: CASSLLTRFSYEQYF
J gene: TRBJ1-5; clone size: few; D gene: -; V gene: TRBV20-1; CDR3 DNA: TGCAGTGCTAGGCCTGGTTGGCAGCCCCAGCATTTT; CDR3 protein: CSARPGWQPQHF
J gene: TRBJ2-7; clone size: few; D gene: TRBD2; V gene: TRBV6-2/TRBV6-3; CDR3 DNA: TGTGCCAGCAGTTCAAGGACTAGCGGGAGTAGGTCCTACGAGCAGTACTTC; CDR3 protein: CASSSRTSGSRSYEQYF
J gene: TRBJ2-1; clone size: few; D gene: TRBD2; V gene: TRBV20-1; CDR3 DNA: TGCAGTGCTAGGGAACTAGCGGGGGCATACAATGAGCAGTTCTTC; CDR3 protein: CSARELAGAYNEQFF
J gene: TRBJ2-7; clone size: -; D gene: -; V gene: TRBV27; CDR3 DNA: TGTGCCAGCAGTTCTCGGGCGGGGGCTTCCTACGAGCAGTACTTC; CDR3 protein: CASSSRAGASYEQYF
J gene: TRBJ2-2; clone size: -; D gene: TRBD2; V gene: TRBV20-1; CDR3 DNA: TGCAGTGCTAGCGGGACTAGCGGGACCACCGGGGAGCTGTTTTTT; CDR3 protein: CSASGTSGTTGELFF
J gene: TRBJ2-1; clone size: few; D gene: -; V gene: TRBV20-1; CDR3 DNA: TGCAGTGCTAGAACCCCTGTTGAGCAGTTCTTC; CDR3 protein: CSARTPVEQFF
J gene: TRBJ2-7; clone size: -; D gene: TRBD2; V gene: TRBV5-1; CDR3 DNA: TGCGCCAGCAGCTCCGGGACTAGCCACGAGCAGTACTTC; CDR3 protein: CASSSGTSHEQYF
J gene: TRBJ2-7; clone size: -; D gene: TRBD2; V gene: TRBV12-3/TRBV12-4; CDR3 DNA: TGTGCCAGCAGTTTAATTGCGACAGCTAGCGGGGAGCAGTACTTC; CDR3 protein: CASSLIATASGEQYF
J gene: TRBJ2-5; clone size: -; D gene: -; V gene: TRBV6-2/TRBV6-3; CDR3 DNA: TGTGCCAGCAGTTCGTCCAGATCCTCGGGCAGGGAGACCCAGTACTTC; CDR3 protein: CASSSSRSSGRETQYF
J gene: TRBJ2-7; clone size: few; D gene: -; V gene: TRBV28; CDR3 DNA: TGTGCCAGCATGGGCTACACCTACGAGCAGTACTTC; CDR3 protein: CASMGYTYEQYF
J gene: TRBJ2-1; clone size: -; D gene: -; V gene: TRBV5-6; CDR3 DNA: TGTGCCAGCAGCTTGGTAGGGTACCGAGCCTACAATGAGCAGTTCTTC; CDR3 protein: CASSLVGYRAYNEQFF